This entry describes one TCR beta chain. Its antigen remains unknown. Sequencing was performed with immunoSEQ multiplex PCR; in TCRdb, only in-frame clones are kept and a portion is missing. The sample has 45,000 to 50,000 clones; approximately 92% are singletons. The source of the sample is a study of graft-versus-host responses after intestinal transplantation. Broader study findings: Analysis identified GvH clones in recipient marrow, with some appearing first in ileum or blood.

CDR3 size: 12 residues. V was clipped by 2 bases and J by 8 bases, with 12 bases between them. The germline gives CDR1 GTSNPN, CDR2 SVGIG (reference sequence). The chain employs TRBV30 and TRBJ1-2; D perhaps matches TRBD1 (6 bases). This sample comprised PBMCs, obtained around 800 days after a first intestinal transplant, on the day of a second. This receptor was taken from a human patient who received an intestinal transplant, so some T cells may come from the graft donor. CDR3 DNA sequence: TGTGCCTGGAGTTCAACAGGGCTCGGCTACACCTTC. It encodes CAWSSTGLGYTF.